A single sample gave rise to the 10 T cell receptor beta chains below, sequenced in a study of control samples from healthy donors and cancer patients. TCRdb keeps only in-frame clones here, not all; method: immunoSEQ multiplex PCR. The data contain 150,000 to 200,000 clones, 75% to 95% of them singletons. Sequenced material: blood. The source of these receptors is a woman between 40 and 55 years old in good health.

The rearrangement uses TRBV4-1 and TRBJ2-2; D remains unclear. Trimming cost V 7 bases and J 0 bases, with 9 bases left between them. Germline CDR1 MGHRA, CDR2 YSYEKL. The CDR3 runs to 14 residues. The DNA of the CDR3 is TGCGCCAGCATCGAAAACGCGAACACCGGGGAGCTGTTTTTT. Protein sequence: CASIENANTGELFF.

This chain links TRBV12-5 with TRBJ2-3; D may match TRBD1 or TRBD2 (5 bases each). Per the germline V gene, CDR1 is LGHNT and CDR2 is FRNRAP. The CDR3 runs 16 residues. V lost 6 bases and J lost 0, with 16 bases in between. The CDR3 loop reads CASGPPRDQSTDTQYF. The CDR3 DNA reads as TGTGCTAGTGGACCGCCCCGGGACCAGAGCACAGATACGCAGTATTTT.

The rearrangement uses TRBV3-1 (or the pseudogene TRBV3-2) and TRBJ2-3; no firm D call. The germline gives CDR1 LGHDT, CDR2 YNNKEL (reference sequence). The CDR3 runs to 13 residues. V lost 3 bases, J lost 6 bases, and 10 bases lay in between. CDR3 in amino acids: CASSHLHWDTQYF. The CDR3 bases are TGTGCCAGCAGCCATTTACATTGGGATACGCAGTATTTT.

V and J are TRBV29-1 and TRBJ1-2; D is unresolved. V was clipped by 5 bases and J by 5 bases, with 3 bases between them. The CDR3 length is 9 residues. CDR1 and CDR2 (germline): SQVTM, ANQGSEA. The CDR3 is CSVSYGYTF. CDR3 sequence (DNA): TGCAGCGTTTCTTATGGCTACACCTTC.

This chain uses TRBV5-1 with TRBJ2-5, with 7 bases identical to TRBD1. The germline V gene has CDR1 SGHRS and CDR2 YFSETQ. V shed 0 bases and J 5 bases; nucleotides not matched to a gene: 10. The CDR3 covers 16 residues. As DNA, the CDR3 is TGCGCCAGCAGCTTGGTGCTAGGGGGCGCAGGGGAGACCCAGTACTTC. Translating it yields CASSLVLGGAGETQYF.

DNA for the CDR3: TGCAGTGCTAGTGACGAGGGCTCGCAGTATTTT. Its translation: CSASDEGSQYF. The J gene is TRBJ2-3, the V gene TRBV20-1; tentatively, D is TRBD2 (5 bases). Germline values: CDR1 DFQATT, CDR2 SNEGSKA (reference sequence). The length of the CDR3 is 11 residues. V lost 3 bases to trimming and J lost 10 bases, with 11 bases between them.

The rearrangement uses TRBV5-6 and TRBJ2-7; D possibly corresponds to TRBD1 (6 bases). Trimming took 4 bases from V and 4 from J, leaving 15 bases between them. CDR1 SGHDT and CDR2 YYEEEE come from the germline V gene. The CDR3 sequence is 14 residues long. CDR3 loop: CASSPGTDRYEQYF. CDR3 DNA: TGTGCCAGCAGCCCCGGGACGGACAGATACGAGCAGTACTTC.

This clone showed up just a few times. V gene TRBV19 combines with J gene TRBJ1-4, with a possible D match to TRBD1 (5 bases). The germline V gene encodes CDR1 LNHDA and CDR2 SQIVND (reference sequence). This CDR3 has 15 amino acids. V shed 7 bases and J shed 0 bases, with 12 bases lying between them. CDR3 in DNA: TGTGCCAGTATGAGGGTGGGGGCAACTAATGAAAAACTGTTTTTT. Translation gives CASMRVGATNEKLFF. Looking up the rest from reference TRBV19 and TRBJ1-4 gives the full variable domain: DGGITQSPKYLFRKEGQNVTLSCEQNLNHDAMYWYRQDPGQGLRLIYYSQIVNDFQKGDIAEGYSVSREKKESFPLTVTSAQKNPTAFYLCASMRVGATNEKLFFGSGTQLSVL.

This clone has more than one count but fewer than ten. The chain uses TRBV5-6 and TRBJ2-3; 11 bases line up with TRBD2. The CDR3 loop spans 15 amino acids. Germline V CDR1 and CDR2: SGHDT, YYEEEE. Losses at the gene ends were 4 bases for V and 7 bases for J; bases not matched to a gene: 8. DNA of the CDR3: TGTGCCAGCAGCCCCTTAGCGGGGGGGCTAAATACGCAGTATTTT. Translation gives CASSPLAGGLNTQYF.

This rearrangement joins TRBV7-9 to TRBJ1-4; unclear D gene. The germline V gene has CDR1 SEHNR and CDR2 FQNEAQ (reference sequence). V was cut by 3 bases and J by 8 bases, with 10 bases left in between. The CDR3 loop spans 13 amino acids. For the CDR3, the DNA is TGTGCCAGCAGCTTTTGGGGTACCGAAAAACTGTTTTTT. Protein: CASSFWGTEKLFF.